The 31 T cell receptor beta chains presented below share a single source sample, sequenced in a study of T cell responses to AZD1222 COVID-19 vaccine. Clones were read by immunoSEQ multiplex PCR, and TCRdb kept only the in-frame ones, dropping some. The table records about 180,000 clones, over 85% of them present only once. The specimen comprised peripheral blood, sampled 28 days after the second dose of the MenACWY control vaccine. All receptors come from an adult who received the MenACWY meningococcal vaccine as a control.

The rearrangement links TRBV2 to TRBJ1-2; TRBD1 might be the D (5 bases). This CDR3 has 14 residues. Germline V gives CDR1 SNHLY, CDR2 FYNNEI. V lost 7 bases, J lost 5 bases, and 17 bases lay in between. CDR3 bases: TGTGCCAGCAAAGTATGGGGAGGGGATTATGGCTACACCTTC. It translates to CASKVWGGDYGYTF.

The chain uses TRBV7-8 and TRBJ1-2; TRBD1 might be the D (6 bases). The CDR3 loop spans 15 amino acids. The germline V gene has CDR1 SGHVS and CDR2 FQNEAQ. V lost 5 bases and J lost 0, with 13 bases in between. CDR3 sequence reads: CASSPDRRANYGYTF. In DNA form, the CDR3 reads TGTGCCAGCAGCCCCGACAGGAGAGCTAACTATGGCTACACCTTC. The complete variable domain, with remaining parts taken from reference TRBV7-8 and TRBJ1-2, reads GAGVSQSPRYKVAKRGQDVALRCDPISGHVSLFWYQQALGQGPEFLTYFQNEAQLDKSGLPSDRFFAERPEGSVSTLKIQRTQQEDSAVYLCASSPDRRANYGYTFGSGTRLTVV.

The V call is TRBV15, the J call TRBJ1-6, with unresolved D. V was trimmed by 1 base and J by 9 bases, leaving 7 bases between them. The CDR3 has 13 residues. Germline CDR1 is LNHNV and CDR2 is YYDKDF (reference sequence). DNA for the CDR3: TGTGCCACCAGCAGAGTCTTGGGTTCACCCCTCCACTTT. Translating gives CATSRVLGSPLHF.

V and J are TRBV28 and TRBJ1-2; D is ambiguous. CDR1 is MDHEN and CDR2 is SYDVKM in the germline V gene. Trimming removed 1 base from V and 6 bases from J, with 9 bases in between. The CDR3 loop spans 13 amino acids. Written as DNA, the CDR3 is TGTGCCAGCAGTTTATATGGATATAATGGCTACACCTTC. Amino acid sequence: CASSLYGYNGYTF.

The rearrangement uses TRBV14 and TRBJ2-2; the D is unclear. The V gene lost 1 base and the J gene lost 1 base, with 7 bases spanning the gap. CDR1 SGHDN and CDR2 FVKESK come from the germline V gene. This CDR3 is 15 amino acids long. CDR3 protein: CASSQGLVNTGELFF. CDR3 bases: TGTGCCAGCAGCCAAGGGCTAGTGAACACCGGGGAGCTGTTTTTT.

J is TRBJ1-1 and V is TRBV7-9; D uncertain. This CDR3 is built from 14 residues. V lost 2 bases and J 4 bases, leaving 11 bases between the germline ends. Looked up from germline, CDR1 is SEHNR and CDR2 is FQNEAQ (reference sequence). CDR3 residues: CASSLTIEGTEAFF. In nucleotides, the CDR3 is TGTGCCAGCAGCTTAACCATTGAGGGCACTGAAGCTTTCTTT.

V usage is TRBV6-4 and J usage is TRBJ1-2; a possible D gene is TRBD1 (6 bases). There are 19 residues in the CDR3. CDR1 MRHNA and CDR2 SNTAGT come from the germline V gene. V was clipped by 5 bases and J by 0 bases, with 25 bases between them. The CDR3 DNA sequence: TGTGCCAGCAGTCCCAAGGGGGGATTATCCGGGCGAGCTAACTATGGCTACACCTTC. Amino acids: CASSPKGGLSGRANYGYTF.

The chain employs TRBV5-8 and TRBJ1-4; D is uncertain. Germline lookup yields CDR1 SGHTS and CDR2 YDEGEE. V lost 0 bases to trimming and J lost 11 bases, with 14 bases between them. The CDR3 sequence is 14 residues long. CDR3 DNA sequence: TGTGCCAGCAGCTTGGCCCCGGGGATGGGTAAACTGTTTTTT. This codes for CASSLAPGMGKLFF.

The chain couples TRBV24-1 to TRBJ1-2; maybe TRBD1 (6 bases). Germline loops: CDR1 KGHDR, CDR2 SFDVKD. The CDR3 is 15 residues long. The germline V and J ends were trimmed by 2 bases and 7 bases, with 16 bases remaining between them. CDR3 sequence: CATSDSQGGIIGYTF. For the CDR3, the DNA is TGTGCCACCAGTGATTCACAGGGAGGGATCATTGGCTACACCTTC.

CDR3 nucleotides: TGTGCCGGTTCTGCGGGCGGGGGCTCCTACAATGAGCAGTTCTTC. Translation: CAGSAGGGSYNEQFF. This sequence joins TRBV5-4 and TRBJ2-1; 7 nucleotides align to TRBD2. The CDR3 length is 15 residues. V shed 10 bases and J 0 bases; nucleotides not matched to a gene: 10. Germline-derived CDR1 and CDR2 are SGHNT and YYREEE (reference sequence). Variable domain in full (rest from reference TRBV5-4 and TRBJ2-1): ETGVTQSPTHLIKTRGQQVTLRCSSQSGHNTVSWYQQALGQGPQFIFQYYREEENGRGNFPPRFSGLQFPNYSSELNVNALELDDSALYLCAGSAGGGSYNEQFFGPGTRLTVL.

J is TRBJ1-4 and V is TRBV7-9; a weak D match, TRBD1 (6 bases). CDR3 length equals 14 residues. Trimming cost V 5 bases and J 8 bases, with 15 bases left between them. Per germline, CDR1 SEHNR and CDR2 FQNEAQ (reference sequence). CDR3 amino acids: CASSPGRGGEKLFF. CDR3 DNA sequence: TGTGCCAGCAGCCCCGGCAGGGGAGGGGAAAAACTGTTTTTT.

CDR3 coding DNA: TGTGCCAGCAGTCCACGGGTGGAAGGGGACACTGAAGCTTTCTTT. Protein product: CASSPRVEGDTEAFF. The chain is built from TRBV6-5 and TRBJ1-1; tentative D call: TRBD1 (5 bases). The CDR3 is made up of 15 amino acids. Per the germline V gene, CDR1 is MNHEY and CDR2 is SVGAGI. V was pared by 5 bases and J by 3 bases, with 16 bases between.

This chain uses TRBV1 with TRBJ1-1. TRBV1 is described as a pseudogene. The CDR3 runs 14 residues. CDR3 residues: CTSDLSEGMPEAFF. CDR3 DNA: TGCACCAGCGACCTCTCTGAGGGGATGCCTGAAGCTTTCTTT.

The chain is built from TRBV5-1 and TRBJ1-2, with a weak D call TRBD1 (6 bases). V shed 1 base and J shed 8 bases, with 12 bases lying between them. Germline V gene sequence: CDR1 SGHRS, CDR2 YFSETQ. The CDR3 is 13 residues long. This CDR3 is CASSLSQGLGYTF. The CDR3 DNA sequence: TGCGCCAGCAGCTTGTCGCAGGGGCTAGGCTACACCTTC. The whole variable domain, filled in from reference TRBV5-1 and TRBJ1-2, reads KAGVTQTPRYLIKTRGQQVTLSCSPISGHRSVSWYQQTPGQGLQFLFEYFSETQRNKGNFPGRFSGRQFSNSRSEMNVSTLELGDSALYLCASSLSQGLGYTFGSGTRLTVV.

The genes are TRBV6-5 and TRBJ1-2, with no clear D. V was cut by 7 bases and J by 8 bases, with 14 bases left in between. The germline V gene has CDR1 MNHEY and CDR2 SVGAGI. The CDR3 is made up of 12 amino acids. Here the CDR3 reads CASKPQYEGYTF. The CDR3 DNA is TGTGCCAGCAAGCCACAGTACGAGGGCTACACCTTC.

The V and J genes are TRBV19 and TRBJ1-5, with D unclear. Trimming removed 2 bases at V and 4 bases at J, with 9 bases between. Germline assignment: CDR1 LNHDA and CDR2 SQIVND (reference sequence). The CDR3 sequence is 14 residues long. For the CDR3, the DNA is TGTGCCAGTAGTATATCGGCCGGAAATCAGCCCCAGCATTTT. Its protein product is CASSISAGNQPQHF.

J is TRBJ1-3 and V is TRBV5-5; unclear D gene. Germline loops: CDR1 SGHKS, CDR2 YYEKEE (reference sequence). The CDR3 is made up of 14 amino acids. Trimming cost V 1 base and J 0 bases, with 5 bases left between them. The DNA of the CDR3 is TGTGCCAGCAGCTTGCCCAGCTCTGGAAACACCATATATTTT. As protein: CASSLPSSGNTIYF.

The gene calls are TRBV11-2 and TRBJ1-1, with D uncertain. The CDR3 length is 14 residues. Trimming took off 4 bases at V and 3 bases at J, with 12 bases between the two ends. Germline V gives CDR1 SGHAT, CDR2 FQNNGV. CDR3 sequence (DNA): TGTGCCAGCAGCTGGAGGTTTAGAGACACTGAAGCTTTCTTT. Translating it yields CASSWRFRDTEAFF.

Points on this clone: One end of the junction does not line up with germline, which may come from a read error. This chain connects TRBV7-7 to TRBJ2-1; D not certain. The CDR3 runs 15 residues. CDR1 and CDR2 from the germline V gene are SSHAT and FNYEAQ (reference sequence). The CDR3 here is CASSLAIGRANEQFF. In DNA form, the CDR3 reads TGTGCTAGCAGCTTAGCAATCGGTAGGGCGAATGAGCAGTTCTTC. Supplemented by reference TRBV7-7 and TRBJ2-1, the full variable domain reads GAGVSQSPRYKVTKRGQDVTLRCDPISSHATLYWYQQALGQGPEFLTYFNYEAQPDKSGLPSDRFSAERPEGSISTLTIQRTEQRDSAMYRCASSLAIGRANEQFFGPGTRLTVL.

The chain is built from TRBV5-1 and TRBJ1-5; the D is unclear. Germline CDR1 and CDR2: SGHRS and YFSETQ. This CDR3 comprises 12 residues. Trimming removed 5 bases from V and 6 bases from J, with 9 bases in between. The CDR3 spells CASRVMGQPQHF. CDR3 coding DNA: TGCGCCAGCAGGGTTATGGGTCAGCCCCAGCATTTT.

On this clone itself: This sample also contains other DNA sequences that code for the same CDR3. V usage is TRBV5-1 and J usage is TRBJ1-1; TRBD1 might be the D (5 bases). The CDR3 sequence is 15 residues long. Germline loops: CDR1 SGHRS, CDR2 YFSETQ. Trimming removed 0 bases at V and 0 bases at J, with 9 bases between. As DNA, the CDR3 is TGCGCCAGCAGCTTGGTGGCAGGGTTGAACACTGAAGCTTTCTTT. Translating gives CASSLVAGLNTEAFF. Using reference TRBV5-1 and TRBJ1-1 for the parts outside the CDR3, the full variable domain is KAGVTQTPRYLIKTRGQQVTLSCSPISGHRSVSWYQQTPGQGLQFLFEYFSETQRNKGNFPGRFSGRQFSNSRSEMNVSTLELGDSALYLCASSLVAGLNTEAFFGQGTRLTVV.

The chain carries TRBV9 and TRBJ1-5; D is unresolved. V was cut by 4 bases and J by 1 base, with 12 bases left in between. This CDR3 is 15 amino acids long. Germline V CDR1 and CDR2: SGDLS, YYNGEE. The CDR3, as DNA: TGTGCCAGCAGCCTAGAGGCTTCAAGCAATCAGCCCCAGCATTTT. Encoded protein: CASSLEASSNQPQHF. Together with reference TRBV9 and TRBJ1-5, the CDR3 gives the full variable domain: DSGVTQTPKHLITATGQRVTLRCSPRSGDLSVYWYQQSLDQGLQFLIQYYNGEERAKGNILERFSAQQFPDLHSELNLSSLELGDSALYFCASSLEASSNQPQHFGDGTRLSIL.

The gene calls are TRBV30 and TRBJ1-3, with D hard to call. Germline values: CDR1 GTSNPN, CDR2 SVGIG (reference sequence). The CDR3 consists of 17 residues. The germline V and J ends were trimmed by 2 bases and 0 bases, with 17 bases remaining between them. DNA of the CDR3: TGTGCCTGGAGTCCCCTTAACAGCTGGGTCTCTGGAAACACCATATATTTT. Amino acids: CAWSPLNSWVSGNTIYF.

The CDR3 nucleotides are TGTGCCAGCAGCTTGAGATCCACAGGGGGCGCTGGTAACTATGGCTACACCTTC. It yields the protein CASSLRSTGGAGNYGYTF. The J gene is TRBJ1-2, the V gene TRBV5-6, with TRBD1 matching 9 bases. The V and J ends lost 1 base and 1 base, in that order; junction bases with no gene match: 11. The CDR3 extends over 18 amino acids. Germline loops: CDR1 SGHDT, CDR2 YYEEEE.

The chain has TRBV19 and TRBJ1-5, with TRBD1 as a possible D gene (6 bases). Germline assignment: CDR1 LNHDA and CDR2 SQIVND (reference sequence). The CDR3 is 13 amino acids. V was shortened by 10 bases and J by 15 bases, with 25 bases between the two germline ends. CDR3 bases: TGTGCCACCCATATGGGGGCGGGGGGCCCTTCGCATTTT. The encoded protein is CATHMGAGGPSHF.

In regard to this clone: The same CDR3 can be traced to other DNA sequences in this sample. The chain employs TRBV29-1 and TRBJ1-1; no clear D gene. This CDR3 has 11 amino acids. Trimming left V 6 bases short and J 1 base short, with 6 bases between. Germline V lookup: CDR1 SQVTM, CDR2 ANQGSEA. As DNA, the CDR3 is TGCAGCGTGGGCAGGAACACTGAAGCTTTCTTT. It translates to CSVGRNTEAFF.

The chain is built from TRBV12-3 or TRBV12-4 and TRBJ2-1, with D possibly TRBD2 on 5 matching bases. V was clipped by 1 base and J by 12 bases, with 10 bases between them. This CDR3 contains 12 residues. In DNA, the CDR3 is TGTGCCAGCAGTTTAGGGGCGAGGGTGCAGTTCTTC. Translation gives CASSLGARVQFF.

CDR3 nucleotide sequence: TGTGCCAGCAGTTACTCGGCGGCAGGTCCGTCGGTCCAGCATTTT. Translating it yields CASSYSAAGPSVQHF. The rearrangement joins TRBV6-5 to TRBJ1-5, with no clear D. Germline CDR1 MNHEY, CDR2 SVGAGI. The CDR3 spans 15 residues. The V gene lost 0 bases and the J gene lost 12 bases, with 18 bases spanning the gap.

This CDR3 reads CASASINEKLFF. In DNA form, the CDR3 reads TGTGCCAGCGCCTCAATTAATGAAAAACTGTTTTTT. V is TRBV6-5 and J is TRBJ1-4; unclear D gene. This CDR3 is 12 amino acids long. Germline lookup yields CDR1 MNHEY and CDR2 SVGAGI. Trimming shortened V by 8 bases and J by 4 bases, and 8 bases separated the two germline ends.

The genes are TRBV24-1 and TRBJ1-2, with 9 bases fitting TRBD1. Trimming took 3 bases from V and 8 from J; bases not matched to a gene: 3. The CDR3 sequence is 13 residues long. Germline lookup yields CDR1 KGHDR and CDR2 SFDVKD. CDR3 bases: TGTGCCACCAGTGATATGACAGGGGGGGGCTACACCTTC. Its translation: CATSDMTGGGYTF.

The genes are TRBV5-4 and TRBJ1-2, with D perhaps TRBD1 (6 bases). The ends were cut back, 2 bases at V and 3 bases at J, with 8 bases in the middle. The CDR3 has 13 residues. The V gene's germline CDR1 is SGHNT and CDR2 YYREEE (reference sequence). The CDR3 region is CASSLSGDYGYTF. For the CDR3, the DNA is TGTGCCAGCAGCTTATCAGGGGACTATGGCTACACCTTC.